This T cell receptor beta chain was recorded in a study of blood T cell repertoires in COVID-19. Data came from immunoSEQ multiplex PCR; TCRdb stores just in-frame clones and leaves some out. This table has about 45,000 clones, 83% appearing once. The CDR3 is 16 residues long. Per germline, CDR1 SGHRS and CDR2 YFSETQ. J gave up 0 bases and V 4 bases, and 6 bases lay outside the gene matches. The sequence was obtained from a man at least 80 years old in a cohort sampled during active COVID-19. V usage is TRBV5-1 and J usage is TRBJ2-3, with 9 nucleotides matching TRBD2. Sequenced: peripheral blood. The DNA of the CDR3 is TGCGCCAGCAGCCAACTAGCGGGTTCTAGCACAGATACGCAGTATTTT. Translating gives CASSQLAGSSTDTQYF. The full variable domain, with the rest looked up from reference TRBV5-1 and TRBJ2-3, is KAGVTQTPRYLIKTRGQQVTLSCSPISGHRSVSWYQQTPGQGLQFLFEYFSETQRNKGNFPGRFSGRQFSNSRSEMNVSTLELGDSALYLCASSQLAGSSTDTQYFGPGTRLTVL.